This record concerns one T cell receptor (beta chain) sequence. The target antigen is unknown. TCRdb itself ran the 5' RACE reads through MiXCR, one entry per CDR3 protein. The sample has almost 400,000 distinct CDR3 sequences; approximately 20% are singletons. This entry comes from a study of CD8 T cells in ankylosing spondylitis. Points from the study as a whole: One TCR beta motif, made up of seven to nine highly homologous variants, appeared characteristic of ankylosing spondylitis blood.

The CDR3 has 18 amino acids. V lost 0 bases, J lost 4 bases, and 12 bases stayed unmatched. The germline V gene encodes CDR1 SGHRS and CDR2 YFSETQ. The origin of this receptor is a male donor with ankylosing spondylitis. Sequencing was done on a sample of blood, either unsorted or a sorted T cell fraction (not recorded which). The J gene is TRBJ2-5, the V gene TRBV5-1; 10 bases align to TRBD2. CDR3 nucleotides: TGCGCCAGCAGCTTGGATAGGAGGGCTAGCGGGAGACTAGAGACCCAGTACTTC. As protein: CASSLDRRASGRLETQYF.